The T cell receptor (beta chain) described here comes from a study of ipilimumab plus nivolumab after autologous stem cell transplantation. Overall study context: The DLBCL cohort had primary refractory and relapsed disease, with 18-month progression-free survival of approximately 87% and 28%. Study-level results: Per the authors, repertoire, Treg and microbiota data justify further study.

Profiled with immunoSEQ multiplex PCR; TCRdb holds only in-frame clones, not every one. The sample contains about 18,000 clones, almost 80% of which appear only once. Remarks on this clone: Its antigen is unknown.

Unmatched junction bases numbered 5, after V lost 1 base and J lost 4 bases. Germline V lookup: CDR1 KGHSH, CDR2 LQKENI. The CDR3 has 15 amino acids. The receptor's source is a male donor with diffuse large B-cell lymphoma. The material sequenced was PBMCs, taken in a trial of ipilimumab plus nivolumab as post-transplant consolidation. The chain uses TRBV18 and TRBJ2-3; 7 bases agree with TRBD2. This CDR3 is CASSPREGLADTQYF. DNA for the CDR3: TGTGCCAGCTCACCACGGGAGGGGCTCGCAGATACGCAGTATTTT. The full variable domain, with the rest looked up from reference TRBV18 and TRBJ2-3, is NAGVMQNPRHLVRRRGQEARLRCSPMKGHSHVYWYRQLPEEGLKFMVYLQKENIIDESGMPKERFSAEFPKEGPSILRIQQVVRGDSAAYFCASSPREGLADTQYFGPGTRLTVL.